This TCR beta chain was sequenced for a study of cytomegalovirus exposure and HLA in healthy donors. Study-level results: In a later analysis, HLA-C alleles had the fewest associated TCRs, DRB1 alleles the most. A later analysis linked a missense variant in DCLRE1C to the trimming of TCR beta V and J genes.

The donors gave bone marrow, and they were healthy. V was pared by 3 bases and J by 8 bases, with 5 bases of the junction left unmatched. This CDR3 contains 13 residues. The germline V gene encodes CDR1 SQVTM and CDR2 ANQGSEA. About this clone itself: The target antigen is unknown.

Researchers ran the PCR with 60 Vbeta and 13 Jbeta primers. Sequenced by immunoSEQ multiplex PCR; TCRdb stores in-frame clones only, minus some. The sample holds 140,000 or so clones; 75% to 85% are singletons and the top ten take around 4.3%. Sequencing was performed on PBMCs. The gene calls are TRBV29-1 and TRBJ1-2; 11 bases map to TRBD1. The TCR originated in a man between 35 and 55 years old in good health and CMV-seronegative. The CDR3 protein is CSVDRGQGVGYTF. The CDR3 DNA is TGCAGCGTTGATCGGGGACAGGGGGTAGGCTACACCTTC.